This T cell receptor beta chain came from a study of T cells after yellow fever vaccination. Germline assignment: CDR1 MGHRA and CDR2 YSYEKL. This CDR3 contains 16 residues. V lost 0 bases and J lost 0; bases outside the gene matches: 3. 5'RACE template switching added a universal primer site and UMIs to TCR cDNA. TCRdb reprocessed the 5' RACE reads via MiXCR and lists one record per CDR3 protein. The sample consists of 250,000 to 350,000 distinct CDR3 sequences, 3.5% to 4.5% of them appearing once. The chain is built from TRBV4-1 and TRBJ2-3, with 7 bases fitting TRBD1. This TCR was sampled from a man aged 18 to 30 who received the YFV17D yellow fever vaccine. Sequencing used PBMCs, obtained 15 days after the yellow fever booster vaccination. Here the CDR3 DNA reads TGCGCCAGCAGCCAAGATCAGGGACAGAGCACAGATACGCAGTATTTT. Its translation: CASSQDQGQSTDTQYF.